This TCR beta chain was sequenced for a study of T cells in Graves' hyperthyroidism and ophthalmopathy. Trimming removed 6 bases at V and 9 bases at J, with 12 bases between. The CDR3 spans 13 residues. Germline V gene sequence: CDR1 SNHLY, CDR2 FYNNEI. From RNA transcripts, TCR beta CDR3 regions were amplified. A set of HTBI primers served as the primers for a first-round RT-PCR of the TCR CDR3. TCRdb ran MiXCR on the multiplex PCR reads and lists one entry per CDR3 protein. The sample lists about 400,000 distinct CDR3 sequences, around a sixth occurring once. Absent ophthalmopathy progression within 18 months defined stable Graves' hyperthyroidism. Every diagnosis used clinical symptoms, serum thyroxine and TRAb, thyroid ultrasound and orbital computed tomography. The table lists this clonotype with many counts.

The receptor's source is a woman between 18 and 29 years old with Graves' hyperthyroidism. Source material: blood. This rearrangement joins TRBV2 to TRBJ1-6; D gene unclear. CDR3 amino acids: CASRPLLGSPLHF. In DNA form, the CDR3 reads TGTGCCAGCAGACCCTTATTAGGTTCACCCCTCCACTTT. The variable domain in full, completed from reference TRBV2 and TRBJ1-6, reads EPEVTQTPSHQVTQMGQEVILRCVPISNHLYFYWYRQILGQKVEFLVSFYNNEISEKSEIFDDQFSVERPDGSNFTLKIRSTKLEDSAMYFCASRPLLGSPLHFGNGTRLTVT.